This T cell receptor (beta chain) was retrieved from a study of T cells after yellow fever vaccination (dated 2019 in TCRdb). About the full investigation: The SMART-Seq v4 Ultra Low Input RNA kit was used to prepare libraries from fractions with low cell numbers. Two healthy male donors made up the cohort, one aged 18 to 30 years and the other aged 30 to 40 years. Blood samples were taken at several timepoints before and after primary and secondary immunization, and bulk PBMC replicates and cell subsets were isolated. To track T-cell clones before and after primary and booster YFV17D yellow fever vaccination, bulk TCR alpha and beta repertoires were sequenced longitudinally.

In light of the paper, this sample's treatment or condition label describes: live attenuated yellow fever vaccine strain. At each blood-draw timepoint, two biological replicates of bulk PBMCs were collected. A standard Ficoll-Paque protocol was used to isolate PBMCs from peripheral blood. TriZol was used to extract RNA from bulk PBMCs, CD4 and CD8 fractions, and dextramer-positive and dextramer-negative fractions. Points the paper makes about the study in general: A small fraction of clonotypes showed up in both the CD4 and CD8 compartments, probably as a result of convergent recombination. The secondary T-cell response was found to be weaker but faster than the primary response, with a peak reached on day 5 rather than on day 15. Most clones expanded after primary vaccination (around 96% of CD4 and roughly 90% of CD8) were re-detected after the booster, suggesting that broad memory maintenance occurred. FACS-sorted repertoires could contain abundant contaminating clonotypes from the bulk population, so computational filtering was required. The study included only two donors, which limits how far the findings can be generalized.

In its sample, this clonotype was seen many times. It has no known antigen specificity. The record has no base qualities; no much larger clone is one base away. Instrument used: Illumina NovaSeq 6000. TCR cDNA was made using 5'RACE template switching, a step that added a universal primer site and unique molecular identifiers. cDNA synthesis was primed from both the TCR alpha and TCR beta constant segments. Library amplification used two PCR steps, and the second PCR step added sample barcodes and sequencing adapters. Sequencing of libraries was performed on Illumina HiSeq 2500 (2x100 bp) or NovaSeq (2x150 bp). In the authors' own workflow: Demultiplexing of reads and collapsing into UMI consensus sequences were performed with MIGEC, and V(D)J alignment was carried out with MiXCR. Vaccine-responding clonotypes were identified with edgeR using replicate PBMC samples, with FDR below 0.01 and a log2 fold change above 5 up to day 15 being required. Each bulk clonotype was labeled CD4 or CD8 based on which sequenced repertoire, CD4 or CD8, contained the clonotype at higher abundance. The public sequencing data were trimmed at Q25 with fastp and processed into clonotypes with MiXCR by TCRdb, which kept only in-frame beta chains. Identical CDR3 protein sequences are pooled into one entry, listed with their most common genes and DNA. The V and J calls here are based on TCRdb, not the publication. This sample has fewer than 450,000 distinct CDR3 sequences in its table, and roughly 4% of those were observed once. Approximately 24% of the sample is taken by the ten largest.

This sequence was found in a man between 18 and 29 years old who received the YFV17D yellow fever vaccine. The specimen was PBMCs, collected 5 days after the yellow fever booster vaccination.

The DNA sequence is as follows: TGTGCCAGCAGCTTGGGACTAGCGGGGGCCCTGCAAGAGACCCAGTACTTC. It encodes CASSLGLAGALQETQYF. This sequence uses TRBV7-6 and TRBJ2-5; 14 central nucleotides agree with TRBD2. From the cysteine through the phenylalanine, the CDR3 covers 17 amino acids. Only the CDR3 region is kept as DNA, spanning 51 bases read in frame from base 1. For CDR1 and CDR2, the germline V gene lists SGHVS and FNYEAQ. V is cut back by 3 bases and J by 2 bases, with 5 bases in the junction unmatched.